A selection of T cell receptor beta chains follows, all from one sample in a study of T cell repertoires in cytomegalovirus infection. TCRdb passed the reads through MiXCR, listing each CDR3 protein once. The table includes around 740,000 distinct CDR3 sequences, 35% to 45% detected once. Material for sequencing was PBMCs. The source is a human donor in good health (CMV status not recorded). Some clones in this sample may be carry-over from other donors' samples. The CDR3 runs from the conserved cysteine through the conserved F or W. A D gene is named only where the DNA matches it firmly. Clone size is not always given. Where it is, it says once, few, many or a class for expanded clones.

v_call	cdr3_length	j_call	clone_size	d_call	cdr3_nt	cdr3_aa
TRBV6-6	16	TRBJ2-7	-	-	TGTGCCAGCAGTTACCGTTCGGGACTGGTCGTTTACGAGCAGTACTTC	CASSYRSGLVVYEQYF
TRBV9	15	TRBJ1-6	-	-	TGTGCCAGCAGCGTCGGACAGTCAGTTAATTCACCCCTCCACTTT	CASSVGQSVNSPLHF
TRBV5-5	14	TRBJ1-3	-	TRBD1	TGTGCCAGCAGCTTCGGACAGGGGCGAAACACCATATATTTT	CASSFGQGRNTIYF
TRBV7-4	16	TRBJ2-1	-	TRBD2	TGTGCCAGCAGCCCTAGCGGGGGGGCCCCCTACAATGAGCAGTTCTTC	CASSPSGGAPYNEQFF
TRBV6-4	13	TRBJ1-1	-	-	TGTGCCAGCAGTGACTCTGTAACAGGTGAAGCTTTCTTT	CASSDSVTGEAFF
TRBV12-3/TRBV12-4	13	TRBJ1-3	-	-	TGTGCCAGCAGTCGGACAGTTGGAAACACCATATATTTT	CASSRTVGNTIYF
TRBV7-6	15	TRBJ2-1	many	-	TGTGCCAGCAGCTTAGACGACTCCCTTTACAATGAGCAGTTCTTC	CASSLDDSLYNEQFF
TRBV5-6	15	TRBJ1-1	once	-	TGTGCCAGCAGCTTATCAGGGAACCGCAGGAGTGAAGCTTTCTTT	CASSLSGNRRSEAFF
TRBV10-3	15	TRBJ2-7	-	TRBD2	TGTGCCATCAGTGAAACAGCGGGGGGGCCTTACGAGCAGTACTTC	CAISETAGGPYEQYF
TRBV7-6	17	TRBJ1-1	few	-	TGTGCCAGCAGCTCAATGCCCCGGGGGGGGCGAGGGACTGAAGCTTTCTTT	CASSSMPRGGRGTEAFF
TRBV6-5	15	TRBJ1-1	-	-	TGTGCCAGCAGTTACTCAGCGGGGGGCAACACTGAAGCTTTCTTT	CASSYSAGGNTEAFF
TRBV5-6	16	TRBJ1-3	-	-	TGTGCCAGCAGCTTGGGCCAGCCGCACTCTGGAAACACCATATATTTT	CASSLGQPHSGNTIYF
TRBV20-1	15	TRBJ1-6	-	-	TGCAGTGCTAGAGATCCCAGCTCCTATAATTCACCCCTCCACTTT	CSARDPSSYNSPLHF
TRBV28	17	TRBJ1-1	-	-	TGTGCCAGAAGTTCAGCCGGGTGGGGCGGCAATAACACTGAAGCTTTCTTT	CARSSAGWGGNNTEAFF
TRBV11-1	15	TRBJ2-1	few	TRBD2	TGTGCCAGCAGGGCCGGGACTAGCGGGAACAATGAGCAGTTCTTC	CASRAGTSGNNEQFF
TRBV7-9	16	TRBJ1-2	few	-	TGTGCCAGCAGCTTAGCGGTGGTGGAAGGCTTCCATGGCTACACCTTC	CASSLAVVEGFHGYTF
TRBV12-3/TRBV12-4	12	TRBJ1-6	few	-	TGTGCCAGCAGTCTAAAACAATCACCCCTCCACTTT	CASSLKQSPLHF
TRBV2	18	TRBJ2-2	-	TRBD1	TGTGCCAGCTCTCGGACAGGCCCCGTCGTCGCGAACACCGGGGAGCTGTTTTTT	CASSRTGPVVANTGELFF
TRBV7-3	15	TRBJ2-5	-	-	TGTGCCAGCAGCGACGGAATGAGGGGGAAAGAGACCCAGTACTTC	CASSDGMRGKETQYF
TRBV6-5	13	TRBJ1-5	few	-	TGTGCCAGCAGCCGCCTTGTTAATCAGCCCCAGCATTTT	CASSRLVNQPQHF
TRBV2	13	TRBJ1-5	few	-	TGTGCCAGCAGTGCCCAAGGATCTCAGCCCCAGCATTTT	CASSAQGSQPQHF
TRBV28	17	TRBJ2-1	-	TRBD2	TGTGCCAGCACCCCGGGGGGCGGGAGGGCCTCCTACAATGAGCAGTTCTTC	CASTPGGGRASYNEQFF
TRBV28	16	TRBJ1-5	-	-	TGTGCCAGCAGTTTTCCCGGGGGGACCAGCAATCAGCCCCAGCATTTT	CASSFPGGTSNQPQHF
TRBV2	14	TRBJ2-7	-	-	TGTGCCAGCAGTAGGTCTGACAATCCCTACGAGCAGTACTTC	CASSRSDNPYEQYF
TRBV10-3	12	TRBJ2-1	few	TRBD2	TGTGCCATCAGTCCGGGACTAGATGAGCAGTTCTTC	CAISPGLDEQFF
TRBV12-3/TRBV12-4	13	TRBJ1-2	few	-	TGTGCCAGCAGTCCCACGGATTGGTATGGCTACACCTTC	CASSPTDWYGYTF
TRBV7-9	10	TRBJ1-1	-	-	TGTGCCAGCAGCATAAATACAGCTTTCTTT	CASSINTAFF
TRBV12-3/TRBV12-4	11	TRBJ2-1	few	-	TGTGCCAGCTTCCGGAACGATGAGCAGTTCTTC	CASFRNDEQFF
TRBV7-9	15	TRBJ1-2	once	-	TGTGCCAGCAGCTCCCCCCCAGGGAGTAACTATGGCTACACCTTC	CASSSPPGSNYGYTF
TRBV2	15	TRBJ2-7	-	TRBD2	TGTGCCAGCATGGGAAGGACTAGCGGATATTACGAGCAGTACTTC	CASMGRTSGYYEQYF
TRBV15	16	TRBJ2-3	-	-	TGTGCCACCAGCAGCGGGACTTCGACCATCACAGATACGCAGTATTTT	CATSSGTSTITDTQYF
TRBV12-3/TRBV12-4	14	TRBJ1-5	few	TRBD1	TGTGCCAGCAGTTTTGGACAGGGTGGGCTGCCCCAGCATTTT	CASSFGQGGLPQHF
TRBV12-5	15	TRBJ2-3	many	TRBD1	TGTGCTAGTGGTCCGGGACAGGGGGCCTCAGATACGCAGTATTTT	CASGPGQGASDTQYF
TRBV28	14	TRBJ1-5	few	-	TGTGCCAGCAATCCCACGCACGGGAATCAGCCCCAGCATTTT	CASNPTHGNQPQHF
TRBV6-5	18	TRBJ2-6	many	-	TGTGCCAGCAGTTTATCCCGACAGTCGGGGAGTGGGGCCAACGTCCTGACTTTC	CASSLSRQSGSGANVLTF
TRBV20-1	12	TRBJ1-3	-	-	TGCAGTGCTAGGGGGAGGGGTGACACCATATATTTT	CSARGRGDTIYF
TRBV7-8	14	TRBJ2-7	many	TRBD2	TGTGCCAGCAGCTCGGGACTAGCGGGCTACGAGCAGTACTTC	CASSSGLAGYEQYF
TRBV7-3	13	TRBJ2-7	-	-	TGTGCCAGCAGCTTAACGGGGGATGAAGAGCAGTACTTC	CASSLTGDEEQYF
TRBV7-9	14	TRBJ2-3	-	-	TGTGCCAGCAGCTTTACGGGAGAAGCATATACGCAGTATTTT	CASSFTGEAYTQYF
TRBV28	14	TRBJ2-5	-	-	TGTGCCAGCAGCCCCCCGCCAGTACAAGAGACCCAGTACTTC	CASSPPPVQETQYF
TRBV2	14	TRBJ2-7	-	TRBD1	TGTGCCAGCAGTGAGGGACAGGGGCGCTACGAGCAGTACTTC	CASSEGQGRYEQYF
TRBV18	11	TRBJ1-2	-	-	TGTGCCAGCTCACCCGGGACCTACTACACCTTC	CASSPGTYYTF
TRBV19	13	TRBJ1-5	few	-	TGTGCCAGTAGTATCGACAGGAGTCAGCCCCAGCATTTT	CASSIDRSQPQHF
TRBV20-1	16	TRBJ1-2	few	TRBD1	TGCAGTGCTAGAGATTCAACAAGGACAGGAGACTATGGCTACACCTTC	CSARDSTRTGDYGYTF
TRBV7-2	16	TRBJ1-5	few	-	TGTGCCAGCAGCTTAGCCGCGGAGGGAGGGTTTCAGCCCCAGCATTTT	CASSLAAEGGFQPQHF
TRBV11-3	13	TRBJ2-1	few	-	TGTGCCAGCAGCTTATCGGTATCCGGTGAGCAGTTCTTC	CASSLSVSGEQFF
TRBV12-3/TRBV12-4	15	TRBJ1-1	few	-	TGTGCCAGCAGAACCCGCGGACAGCAGAACACTGAAGCTTTCTTT	CASRTRGQQNTEAFF
TRBV7-6	16	TRBJ2-7	-	TRBD2	TGTGCCAGCAGCCCCTCCGCTAGCGGAAGAACCTACGAGCAGTACTTC	CASSPSASGRTYEQYF